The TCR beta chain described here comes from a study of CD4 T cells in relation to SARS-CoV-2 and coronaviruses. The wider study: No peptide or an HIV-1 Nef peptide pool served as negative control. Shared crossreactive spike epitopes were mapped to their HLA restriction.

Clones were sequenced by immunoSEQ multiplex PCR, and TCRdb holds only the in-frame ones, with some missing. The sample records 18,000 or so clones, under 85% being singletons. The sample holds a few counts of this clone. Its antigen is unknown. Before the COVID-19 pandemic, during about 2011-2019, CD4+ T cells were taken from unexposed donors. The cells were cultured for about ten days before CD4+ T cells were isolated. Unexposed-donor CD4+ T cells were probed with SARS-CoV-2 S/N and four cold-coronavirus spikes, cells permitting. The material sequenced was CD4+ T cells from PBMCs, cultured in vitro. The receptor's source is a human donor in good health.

In DNA, the CDR3 is TGTGCCAGCTCACGAGCGGGAGGAACAATTCAAAGTGAGCAGTTCTTC. Translation gives CASSRAGGTIQSEQFF. The J gene is TRBJ2-1, the V gene TRBV18; the match to TRBD2 covers 9 bases. With V trimmed by 4 bases and J by 9 bases, 13 bases remained unmatched. Germline assignment: CDR1 KGHSH and CDR2 LQKENI. This CDR3 region has 16 residues.